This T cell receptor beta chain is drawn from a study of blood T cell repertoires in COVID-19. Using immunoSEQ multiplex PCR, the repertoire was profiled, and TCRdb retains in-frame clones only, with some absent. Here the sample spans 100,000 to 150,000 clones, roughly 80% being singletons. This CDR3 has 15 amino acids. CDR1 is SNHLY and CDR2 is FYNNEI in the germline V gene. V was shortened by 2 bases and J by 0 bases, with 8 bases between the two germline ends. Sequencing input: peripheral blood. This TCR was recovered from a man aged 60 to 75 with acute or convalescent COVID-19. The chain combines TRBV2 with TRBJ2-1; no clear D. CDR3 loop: CASSESSRSYNEQFF. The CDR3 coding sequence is TGTGCCAGCAGTGAATCGTCCCGCTCCTACAATGAGCAGTTCTTC.